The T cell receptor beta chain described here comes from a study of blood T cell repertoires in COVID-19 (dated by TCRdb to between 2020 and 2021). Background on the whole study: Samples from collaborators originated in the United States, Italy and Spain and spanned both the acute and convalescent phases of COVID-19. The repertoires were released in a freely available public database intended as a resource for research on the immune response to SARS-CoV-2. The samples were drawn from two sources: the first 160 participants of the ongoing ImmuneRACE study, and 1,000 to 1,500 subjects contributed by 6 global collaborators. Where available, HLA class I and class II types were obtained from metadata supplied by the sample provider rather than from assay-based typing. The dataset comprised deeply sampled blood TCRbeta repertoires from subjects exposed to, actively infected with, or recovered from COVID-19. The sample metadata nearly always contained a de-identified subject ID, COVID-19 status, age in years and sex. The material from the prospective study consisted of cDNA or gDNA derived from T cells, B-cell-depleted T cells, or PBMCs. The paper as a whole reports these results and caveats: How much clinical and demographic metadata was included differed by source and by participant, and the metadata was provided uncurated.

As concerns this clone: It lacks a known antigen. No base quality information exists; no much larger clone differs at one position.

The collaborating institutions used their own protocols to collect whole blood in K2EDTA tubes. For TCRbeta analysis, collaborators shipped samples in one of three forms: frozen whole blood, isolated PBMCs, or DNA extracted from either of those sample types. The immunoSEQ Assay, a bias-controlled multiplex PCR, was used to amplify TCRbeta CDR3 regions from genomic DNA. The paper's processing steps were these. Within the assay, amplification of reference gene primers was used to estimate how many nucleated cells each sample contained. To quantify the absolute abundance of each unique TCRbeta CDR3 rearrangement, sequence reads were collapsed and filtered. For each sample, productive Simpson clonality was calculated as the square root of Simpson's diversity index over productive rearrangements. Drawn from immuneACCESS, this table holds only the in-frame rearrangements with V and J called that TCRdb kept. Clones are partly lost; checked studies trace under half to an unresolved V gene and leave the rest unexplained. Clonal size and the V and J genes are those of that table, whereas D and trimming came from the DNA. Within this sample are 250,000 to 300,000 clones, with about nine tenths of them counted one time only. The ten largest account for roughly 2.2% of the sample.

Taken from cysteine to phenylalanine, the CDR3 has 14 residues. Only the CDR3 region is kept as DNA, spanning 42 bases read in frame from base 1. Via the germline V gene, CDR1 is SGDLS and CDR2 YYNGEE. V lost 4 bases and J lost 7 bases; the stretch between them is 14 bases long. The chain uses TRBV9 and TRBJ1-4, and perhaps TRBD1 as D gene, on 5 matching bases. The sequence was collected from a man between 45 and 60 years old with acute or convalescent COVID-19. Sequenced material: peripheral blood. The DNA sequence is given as TGTGCCAGCAGCCCGGGGGGATCCGGTGAAAAACTGTTTTTT. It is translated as CASSPGGSGEKLFF.